This entry is about one T cell receptor (beta chain). This sample stems from a study of CD8 T cells in Susac syndrome. It was with random hexamers that 0.5 to 1 ug RNA was reverse transcribed. TCRdb reprocessed the immunoSEQ multiplex PCR reads with MiXCR, giving one entry per CDR3 protein. Of about 150,000 distinct CDR3 sequences listed, nearly 97% are singletons. There are 12 residues in the CDR3. V lost 2 bases to trimming and J lost 3 bases, with 8 bases between them. Germline CDR1 reads GTSNPN; CDR2 reads SVGIG (reference sequence). The specimen sequenced was CD8+ T cells from PBMCs. The TCR originated in a human donor with multiple sclerosis. The rearrangement links TRBV30 to TRBJ2-7, with D unresolved. The CDR3 nucleotides are TGTGCCTGGAGTAGAAGGTACTACGAGCAGTACTTC. This encodes CAWSRRYYEQYF. The full variable domain, with the rest looked up from reference TRBV30 and TRBJ2-7, is SQTIHQWPATLVQPVGSPLSLECTVEGTSNPNLYWYRQAAGRGLQLLFYSVGIGQISSEVPQNLSASRPQDRQFILSSKKLLLSDSGFYLCAWSRRYYEQYFGPGTRLTVT.